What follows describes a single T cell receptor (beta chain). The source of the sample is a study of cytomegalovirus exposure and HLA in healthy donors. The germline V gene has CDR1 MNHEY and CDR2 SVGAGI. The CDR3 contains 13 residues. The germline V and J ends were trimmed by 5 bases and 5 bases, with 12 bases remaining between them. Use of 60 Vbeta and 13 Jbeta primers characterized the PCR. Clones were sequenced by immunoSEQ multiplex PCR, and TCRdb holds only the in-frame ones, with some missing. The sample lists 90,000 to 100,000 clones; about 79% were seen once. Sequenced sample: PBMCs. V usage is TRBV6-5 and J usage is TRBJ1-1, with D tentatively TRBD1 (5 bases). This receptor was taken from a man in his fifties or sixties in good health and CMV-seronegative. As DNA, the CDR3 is TGTGCCAGCAGTCTTATAAGGGGTACTGAAGCTTTCTTT. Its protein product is CASSLIRGTEAFF.